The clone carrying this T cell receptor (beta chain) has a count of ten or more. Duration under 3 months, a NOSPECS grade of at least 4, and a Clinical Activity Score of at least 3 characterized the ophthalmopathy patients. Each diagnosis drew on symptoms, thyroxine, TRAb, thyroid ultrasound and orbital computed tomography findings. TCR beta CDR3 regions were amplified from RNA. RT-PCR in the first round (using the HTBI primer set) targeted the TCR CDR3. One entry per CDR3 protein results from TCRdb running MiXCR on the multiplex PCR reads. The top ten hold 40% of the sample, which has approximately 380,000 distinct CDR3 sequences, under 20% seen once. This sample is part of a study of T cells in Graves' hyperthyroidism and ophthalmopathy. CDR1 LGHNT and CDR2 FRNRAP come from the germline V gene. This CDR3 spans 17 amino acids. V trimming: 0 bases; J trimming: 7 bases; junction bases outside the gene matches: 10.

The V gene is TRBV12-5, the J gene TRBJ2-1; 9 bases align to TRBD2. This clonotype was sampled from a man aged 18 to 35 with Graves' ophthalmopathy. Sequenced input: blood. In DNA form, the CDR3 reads TGTGCTAGTGGTTTGGTAAAGTCCGGACTAGCGCCAAATGAGCAGTTCTTC. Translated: CASGLVKSGLAPNEQFF.